The 7 T cell receptor beta chains listed next were all sequenced from one sample in a study of T cells in Graves' hyperthyroidism and ophthalmopathy. The investigators amplified TCR beta CDR3 regions from RNA transcripts. The HTBI set primed first-round TCR CDR3 RT-PCR. TCRdb reprocessed the multiplex PCR reads with MiXCR, giving one entry per CDR3 protein. The sample records about 270,000 distinct CDR3 sequences, nearly 15% being singletons. Sequenced input: blood. These receptors all come from a woman aged 45-60 years with Graves' hyperthyroidism that later progressed to Graves' ophthalmopathy.

In this sample, this clonotype turned up many times. V usage is TRBV20-1 and J usage is TRBJ1-1; a weak D match, TRBD1 (5 bases). The CDR3 contains 13 residues. Germline lookup yields CDR1 DFQATT and CDR2 SNEGSKA (reference sequence). Between the trimmed V and J ends, which lost 1 base and 0 bases, there was a span of 6 bases. In DNA, the CDR3 is TGCAGTGCTAGAGGGGGCTTGAACACTGAAGCTTTCTTT. It yields the protein CSARGGLNTEAFF.

This clonotype was picked up many times. The chain has TRBV15 and TRBJ2-7; no clear D. Trimming cost V 2 bases and J 6 bases, with 11 bases left between them. The CDR3 contains 13 residues. The germline V gene has CDR1 LNHNV and CDR2 YYDKDF (reference sequence). The CDR3 spells CATSRPSGVEQYF. As DNA, the CDR3 is TGTGCCACCAGCAGACCCTCTGGGGTCGAGCAGTACTTC. Looking up the rest from reference TRBV15 and TRBJ2-7 gives the full variable domain: DAMVIQNPRYQVTQFGKPVTLSCSQTLNHNVMYWYQQKSSQAPKLLFHYYDKDFNNEADTPDNFQSRRPNTSFCFLDIRSPGLGDTAMYLCATSRPSGVEQYFGPGTRLTVT.

This clonotype has only one observation. The rearrangement uses TRBV29-1 and TRBJ1-4; D is ambiguous. This CDR3 spans 12 amino acids. Trimming took off 3 bases at V and 7 bases at J, with 9 bases between the two ends. Germline CDR1 SQVTM, CDR2 ANQGSEA. The CDR3 DNA sequence: TGCAGCGTTGAGTTGTTTGGTGAAAAACTGTTTTTT. Encoded protein: CSVELFGEKLFF.

Many counts were recorded for this clonotype. The rearrangement joins TRBV20-1 to TRBJ2-3, with TRBD1 matching 8 bases. Germline values: CDR1 DFQATT, CDR2 SNEGSKA (reference sequence). With V trimmed by 5 bases and J by 2 bases, 6 bases remained unmatched. This CDR3 spans 14 amino acids. The CDR3 is CSAVTGGITDTQYF. The DNA for the CDR3 is TGCAGTGCTGTTACAGGGGGGATCACAGATACGCAGTATTTT.

At least ten counts were recorded for this clonotype. The chain joins TRBV6-1 to TRBJ1-4; D remains ambiguous. The V gene lost 8 bases and the J gene lost 6 bases, with 19 bases spanning the gap. Germline values: CDR1 MNHNS, CDR2 SASEGT. CDR3 length: 15 residues. The CDR3 region has the DNA TGTGCCAGCTATCGGCGCAGAGTCGGGCATGAAAAACTGTTTTTT. This gives the protein CASYRRRVGHEKLFF.

This clonotype was counted many times. V is TRBV2 and J is TRBJ1-1; D gene ambiguous. The CDR3 totals 13 residues. In germline, CDR1 is SNHLY, CDR2 FYNNEI. CDR3 sequence reads: CAKIGPGNTEAFF. CDR3 in DNA: TGTGCAAAGATCGGTCCAGGGAACACTGAAGCTTTCTTT.

The V and J genes are TRBV28 and TRBJ1-4, with a possible D match to TRBD1 (6 bases). Germline V gives CDR1 MDHEN, CDR2 SYDVKM. Trimming removed 4 bases at V and 5 bases at J, with 17 bases between. The CDR3 extends over 16 amino acids. CDR3 nucleotides: TGTGCCAGCAGTTCCGGTGGGGGGCGAGAAAATGAAAAACTGTTTTTT. Translation: CASSSGGGRENEKLFF.